Following are 28 T cell receptor beta chains from one sample sequenced in a study of CD8+ T cells in alopecia areata. The treatment is: oral pan-JAK inhibitor, 5-10 mg twice daily. Extracted from the samples, RNA was reverse transcribed into cDNA to serve as the sequencing template. Libraries were prepared by immunoSEQ multiplex PCR; TCRdb keeps only in-frame clonotypes and omits some of them. The data contain some 190,000 clones, about 47% of them singletons. Sequenced material: CD8+ T cells sorted from blood, taken around week 52, from a patient treated with tofacitinib. All receptors derive from a human donor with alopecia areata.

The V call is TRBV9, the J call TRBJ2-3; 10 bases are a match to TRBD1. Germline assignment: CDR1 SGDLS and CDR2 YYNGEE. The ends lost 3 bases at V and 4 bases at J; junction bases unmatched: 11. The CDR3 is made up of 17 amino acids. The DNA for the CDR3 is TGTGCCAGCAGCGAGCGACCGGGACAGGGGATGTCAGATACGCAGTATTTT. Protein sequence: CASSERPGQGMSDTQYF. Full variable domain (missing parts from reference TRBV9 and TRBJ2-3): DSGVTQTPKHLITATGQRVTLRCSPRSGDLSVYWYQQSLDQGLQFLIQYYNGEERAKGNILERFSAQQFPDLHSELNLSSLELGDSALYFCASSERPGQGMSDTQYFGPGTRLTVL.

This clone was counted between two and nine times. V usage is TRBV4-1 and J usage is TRBJ2-3; 7 bases agree with TRBD1. Trimming cost V 0 bases and J 0 bases; bases outside gene matches: 6. The germline gives CDR1 MGHRA, CDR2 YSYEKL. The CDR3 covers 17 residues. The CDR3 DNA reads as TGCGCCAGCAGCCAAGATTGGGGGACAGAGAGCACAGATACGCAGTATTTT. This gives the protein CASSQDWGTESTDTQYF.

This chain links TRBV29-1 with TRBJ2-1; no definite D call. Germline lookup yields CDR1 SQVTM and CDR2 ANQGSEA. Deletions cut 0 bases from V and 3 bases from J, with 9 bases between. The length of the CDR3 is 14 residues. Written as DNA, the CDR3 is TGCAGCGTTGAAGATGAAGCCCGCTACAATGAGCAGTTCTTC. Translated: CSVEDEARYNEQFF.

This clone was found once. The genes are TRBV30 and TRBJ2-1; TRBD1 is a possible D gene (5 bases). CDR3 length: 13 residues. From germline, CDR1 is GTSNPN and CDR2 SVGIG (reference sequence). The V and J ends lost 8 bases and 5 bases respectively, with 16 bases between them. CDR3 nucleotide sequence: TGTGCCGAGGACGGGCTGGGGCACAATGAGCAGTTCTTC. Its protein is CAEDGLGHNEQFF.

The V and J genes are TRBV11-3 and TRBJ1-1; D perhaps matches TRBD1 (6 bases). CDR3 length: 14 residues. Germline CDR1 is SGHNT and CDR2 is YENEEA. Trimming removed 4 bases at V and 5 bases at J, with 14 bases between. The DNA of the CDR3 is TGTGCCAGCAGCTCCTGGACAGCCCGGACTGAAGCTTTCTTT. Protein: CASSSWTARTEAFF.

The gene calls are TRBV18 and TRBJ1-1; no clear D gene. V shed 1 base and J shed 0 bases, with 9 bases lying between them. This CDR3 comprises 15 residues. Per germline, CDR1 KGHSH and CDR2 LQKENI. CDR3 sequence (DNA): TGTGCCAGCTCACCACAAGGGTCTATGAACACTGAAGCTTTCTTT. Translated: CASSPQGSMNTEAFF. Full variable domain (remainder filled in from reference TRBV18 and TRBJ1-1): NAGVMQNPRHLVRRRGQEARLRCSPMKGHSHVYWYRQLPEEGLKFMVYLQKENIIDESGMPKERFSAEFPKEGPSILRIQQVVRGDSAAYFCASSPQGSMNTEAFFGQGTRLTVV.

This clone has more than one count but fewer than ten. The chain couples TRBV4-1 to TRBJ1-1; D is unclear. Germline V CDR1 and CDR2: MGHRA, YSYEKL. The CDR3 has 14 residues. The V end lost 1 base, the J end lost 8 bases, and 14 bases lay between the germline ends. The CDR3, as DNA: TGCGCCAGCAGCCAAGGGCCAGCCGAACTAGAAGCTTTCTTT. It specifies CASSQGPAELEAFF.

This clone has just a few counts. The rearrangement uses TRBV5-4 and TRBJ2-1; the D is unclear. This CDR3 contains 13 residues. V lost 0 bases, J lost 10 bases, and 11 bases lay in between. Germline V CDR1 and CDR2: SGHNT, YYREEE (reference sequence). The CDR3 region has the DNA TGTGCCAGCAGCTTGGGTTTGCGAGGCGAGCAGTTCTTC. Translation gives CASSLGLRGEQFF. Using reference TRBV5-4 and TRBJ2-1 for the parts outside the CDR3, the full variable domain is ETGVTQSPTHLIKTRGQQVTLRCSSQSGHNTVSWYQQALGQGPQFIFQYYREEENGRGNFPPRFSGLQFPNYSSELNVNALELDDSALYLCASSLGLRGEQFFGPGTRLTVL.

The V and J genes are TRBV5-6 and TRBJ2-7; D unclear. Germline CDR1 SGHDT, CDR2 YYEEEE. The CDR3 totals 12 residues. V lost 1 base and J lost 5, with 7 bases in between. The CDR3 sequence is CASSLNNDEQYF. In DNA, the CDR3 is TGTGCCAGCAGCTTGAATAACGACGAGCAGTACTTC.

In this sample, this clone turned up a few times. The V gene is TRBV29-1, the J gene TRBJ1-1, with D possibly matching TRBD1 (5 bases). The CDR3 is 11 amino acids. The germline V gene encodes CDR1 SQVTM and CDR2 ANQGSEA. V was cut by 4 bases and J by 12 bases, with 15 bases left in between. CDR3 region: CSVGVRQRTFF. In DNA form, the CDR3 reads TGCAGCGTTGGGGTCCGACAGAGGACTTTCTTT.

This clone appeared once. The chain uses TRBV9 and TRBJ1-2; D may be TRBD1 (5 bases). There are 14 residues in the CDR3. The V gene's germline CDR1 is SGDLS and CDR2 YYNGEE. V was trimmed by 0 bases and J by 9 bases, leaving 15 bases between them. The chain's CDR3 is CASSVGGAGQSYTF. The CDR3 DNA reads as TGTGCCAGCAGCGTAGGGGGAGCAGGGCAGAGCTACACCTTC.

The chain is built from TRBV29-1 and TRBJ2-5; tentative D call: TRBD1 (6 bases). The CDR3 loop spans 13 amino acids. With 7 bases removed from V and 1 base from J, the gap between germline ends came to 13 bases. From germline, CDR1 is SQVTM and CDR2 ANQGSEA. The CDR3 DNA reads TGCAGCGCTTCTCGGACAGTCCAAGAGACCCAGTACTTC. It yields the protein CSASRTVQETQYF.

The rearrangement joins TRBV27 to TRBJ1-6; D possibly corresponds to TRBD1 (6 bases). Germline loops: CDR1 MNHEY, CDR2 SMNVEV (reference sequence). The ends were cut back, 5 bases at V and 9 bases at J, with 17 bases in the middle. This CDR3 spans 15 amino acids. The CDR3 sequence: CASSPGVGASSPLHF. The CDR3 region has the DNA TGTGCCAGCAGTCCAGGGGTAGGGGCGAGTTCACCCCTCCACTTT.

V usage is TRBV4-3 and J usage is TRBJ2-1; 7 nucleotides match TRBD2. The CDR3 runs to 13 residues. Germline CDR1 LGHNA, CDR2 YSLEER. Trimming at V came to 4 bases and at J to 9 bases, leaving 6 bases not matched to a gene. Here the CDR3 DNA reads TGCGCCAGCAGCCCAGGGCGGGGGATTGAGCAGTTCTTC. Its translation: CASSPGRGIEQFF.

This clone turned up a few times. The rearrangement links TRBV15 to TRBJ2-1; possibly TRBD2 for D (5 bases). The germline CDR1 and CDR2 sequences are LNHNV and YYDKDF (reference sequence). Trimming stripped 0 bases from V and 8 bases from J, with 8 bases between. The CDR3 spans 13 residues. The CDR3 DNA reads as TGTGCCACCAGCAGAGACGCGGGCCATGAGCAGTTCTTC. This codes for CATSRDAGHEQFF.

The V call is TRBV5-1, the J call TRBJ1-1; tentatively, D is TRBD1 (5 bases). V was trimmed by 5 bases and J by 0 bases, leaving 11 bases between them. From germline, CDR1 is SGHRS and CDR2 YFSETQ. This CDR3 spans 14 amino acids. The CDR3 DNA follows: TGCGCCAGCAGGAAGGGGACGGTGAACACTGAAGCTTTCTTT. Translation: CASRKGTVNTEAFF. Supplemented by reference TRBV5-1 and TRBJ1-1, the full variable domain reads KAGVTQTPRYLIKTRGQQVTLSCSPISGHRSVSWYQQTPGQGLQFLFEYFSETQRNKGNFPGRFSGRQFSNSRSEMNVSTLELGDSALYLCASRKGTVNTEAFFGQGTRLTVV.

This clone has just a few counts. This chain joins TRBV18 and TRBJ2-6; 8 bases align to TRBD2. Trimming cost V 3 bases and J 5 bases; bases outside gene matches: 6. The CDR3 length is 16 residues. The V gene's germline CDR1 is KGHSH and CDR2 LQKENI. CDR3 amino acids: CASSPSRGVRANVLTF. The CDR3 nucleotides are TGTGCCAGCTCACCCTCGCGGGGGGTTCGGGCCAACGTCCTGACTTTC. Drawing the rest from reference TRBV18 and TRBJ2-6, the complete variable domain is NAGVMQNPRHLVRRRGQEARLRCSPMKGHSHVYWYRQLPEEGLKFMVYLQKENIIDESGMPKERFSAEFPKEGPSILRIQQVVRGDSAAYFCASSPSRGVRANVLTFGAGSRLTVL.

The chain has TRBV30 and TRBJ2-5; 9 bases are shared with TRBD1. The CDR3 sequence is 14 residues long. The germline CDR1 and CDR2 sequences are GTSNPN and SVGIG (reference sequence). The trim removed 4 bases at V and 2 bases at J, leaving 5 bases unmatched. The CDR3 here is CAWNDGTGQETQYF. The CDR3 DNA reads TGTGCCTGGAATGATGGGACAGGGCAAGAGACCCAGTACTTC.

This clone came up once. V gene TRBV6-1 combines with J gene TRBJ1-4; D ambiguous. Trimming removed 5 bases at V and 4 bases at J, with 8 bases between. Germline V CDR1 and CDR2: MNHNS, SASEGT. The CDR3 is made up of 13 amino acids. Here the CDR3 reads CASSNIYNEKLFF. In nucleotides, the CDR3 is TGTGCCAGCAGTAACATCTATAATGAAAAACTGTTTTTT.

This chain links TRBV2 with TRBJ2-7, with D maybe TRBD2 (7 bases). Germline CDR1 is SNHLY and CDR2 is FYNNEI. The CDR3 consists of 14 residues. Trimming left V 7 bases short and J 6 bases short, with 19 bases between. For the CDR3, the DNA is TGTGCCAGCACTACGGCGGGGGCTCGGGGCGAGCAGTACTTC. As protein: CASTTAGARGEQYF.

The V and J genes are TRBV6-5 and TRBJ2-7, with TRBD1 as a possible D gene (5 bases). Germline CDR1 MNHEY, CDR2 SVGAGI. This CDR3 spans 14 amino acids. V was pared by 4 bases and J by 3 bases, with 13 bases between. DNA for the CDR3: TGTGCCAGCAGTTCCGAACAGGCGATCTACGAGCAGTACTTC. Protein sequence: CASSSEQAIYEQYF.

The J gene is TRBJ2-1, the V gene TRBV5-4; the match to TRBD2 covers 10 bases. Germline V CDR1 and CDR2: SGHNT, YYREEE (reference sequence). The CDR3 is 15 amino acids. The V gene end was trimmed by 2 bases and the J gene end by 7 bases; junction bases not matched to a gene: 6. The CDR3 DNA follows: TGTGCCAGCAGCTTCGAGCGGGGGGGCATGAATGAGCAGTTCTTC. The encoded protein is CASSFERGGMNEQFF.

V gene TRBV5-8 combines with J gene TRBJ2-1, with D possibly being TRBD1 (5 bases). Trimming took 2 bases from V and 7 from J, leaving 16 bases between them. The CDR3 is 15 residues long. Germline assignment: CDR1 SGHTS and CDR2 YDEGEE. CDR3 bases: TGTGCCAGCAGCTTAGATGTTGTGGGGCGTAATGAGCAGTTCTTC. Residues: CASSLDVVGRNEQFF.

This chain connects TRBV19 to TRBJ1-1; no reliable D call. The V gene lost 7 bases and the J gene lost 1 base, with 13 bases spanning the gap. The CDR3 has 14 amino acids. Germline V gene sequence: CDR1 LNHDA, CDR2 SQIVND (reference sequence). CDR3 DNA sequence: TGTGCCAGTACCTCCTCATGGCAGAACACTGAAGCTTTCTTT. It yields the protein CASTSSWQNTEAFF.

This chain uses TRBV6-1 with TRBJ1-2, with 7 bases matching TRBD1. CDR3 length equals 14 residues. Germline loops: CDR1 MNHNS, CDR2 SASEGT. J was trimmed by 6 bases and V by 2 bases; bases with no gene match: 6. The CDR3 loop is CASSEKGGDHGYTF. In nucleotides, the CDR3 is TGTGCCAGCAGTGAAAAAGGGGGCGATCATGGCTACACCTTC.

The chain couples TRBV4-2 to TRBJ1-1; no clear D. Trimming took 0 bases from V and 4 from J, leaving 21 bases between them. Germline CDR1 LGHNA, CDR2 YNFKEQ. This CDR3 spans 18 amino acids. The CDR3 here is CASSQEVIGYEGPTEAFF. CDR3 DNA: TGTGCCAGCAGCCAAGAAGTGATCGGATACGAAGGCCCCACTGAAGCTTTCTTT.

In its sample, this clone was seen a few times. The gene calls are TRBV5-6 and TRBJ1-1; tentative D call: TRBD1 (5 bases). The CDR3 spans 15 residues. Trimming cost V 0 bases and J 1 base, with 10 bases left between them. CDR1 is SGHDT and CDR2 is YYEEEE in the germline V gene. The CDR3 DNA reads TGTGCCAGCAGCTTGGGGCCGGGGACGAACACTGAAGCTTTCTTT. The encoded protein is CASSLGPGTNTEAFF.

The rearrangement links TRBV29-1 to TRBJ1-1; D is ambiguous. CDR3 length equals 10 residues. V lost 5 bases and J 4 bases, leaving 5 bases between the germline ends. In germline, CDR1 is SQVTM, CDR2 ANQGSEA. The CDR3: CSVWLTEAFF. CDR3 coding DNA: TGCAGCGTTTGGCTCACTGAAGCTTTCTTT. The whole variable domain, remainder taken from reference TRBV29-1 and TRBJ1-1, is SAVISQKPSRDICQRGTSLTIQCQVDSQVTMMFWYRQQPGQSLTLIATANQGSEATYESGFVIDKFPISRPNLTFSTLTVSNMSPEDSSIYLCSVWLTEAFFGQGTRLTVV.